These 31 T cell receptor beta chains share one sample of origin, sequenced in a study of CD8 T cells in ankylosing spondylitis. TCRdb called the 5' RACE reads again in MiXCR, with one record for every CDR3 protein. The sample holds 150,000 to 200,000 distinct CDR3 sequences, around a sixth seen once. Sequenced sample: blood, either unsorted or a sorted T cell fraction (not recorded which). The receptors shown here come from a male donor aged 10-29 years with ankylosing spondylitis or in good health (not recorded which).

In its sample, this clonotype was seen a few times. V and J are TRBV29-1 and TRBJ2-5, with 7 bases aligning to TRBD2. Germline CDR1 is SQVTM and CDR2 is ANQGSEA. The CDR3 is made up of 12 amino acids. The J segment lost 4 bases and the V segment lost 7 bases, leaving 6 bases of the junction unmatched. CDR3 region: CSGASGGETQYF. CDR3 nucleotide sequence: TGCAGCGGCGCTAGCGGAGGAGAGACCCAGTACTTC.

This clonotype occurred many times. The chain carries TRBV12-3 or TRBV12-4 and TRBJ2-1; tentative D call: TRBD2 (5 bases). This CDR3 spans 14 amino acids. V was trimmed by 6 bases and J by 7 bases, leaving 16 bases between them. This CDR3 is CASSVDSPGNEQFF. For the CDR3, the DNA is TGTGCCAGCAGCGTGGACTCCCCCGGGAATGAGCAGTTCTTC.

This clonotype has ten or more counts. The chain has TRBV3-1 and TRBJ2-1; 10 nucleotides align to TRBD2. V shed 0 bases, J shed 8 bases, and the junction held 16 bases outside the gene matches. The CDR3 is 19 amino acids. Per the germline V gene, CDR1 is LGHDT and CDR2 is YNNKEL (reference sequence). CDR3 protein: CASSQDNPWVAGGDDEQFF. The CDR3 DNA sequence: TGTGCCAGCAGCCAAGATAACCCGTGGGTAGCGGGAGGAGATGATGAGCAGTTCTTC.

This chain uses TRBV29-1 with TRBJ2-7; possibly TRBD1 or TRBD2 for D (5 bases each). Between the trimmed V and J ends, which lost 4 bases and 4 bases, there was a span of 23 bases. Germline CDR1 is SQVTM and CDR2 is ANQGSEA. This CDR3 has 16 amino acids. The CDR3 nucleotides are TGCAGCGTTGTATTTCCGGGACCCTTGTCAACGTACGAGCAGTACTTC. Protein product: CSVVFPGPLSTYEQYF.

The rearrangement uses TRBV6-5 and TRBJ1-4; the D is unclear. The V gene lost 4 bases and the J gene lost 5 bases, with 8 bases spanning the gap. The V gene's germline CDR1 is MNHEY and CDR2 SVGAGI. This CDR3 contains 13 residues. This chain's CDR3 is CASSLQMNEKLFF. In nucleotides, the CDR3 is TGTGCCAGCAGTTTACAGATGAATGAAAAACTGTTTTTT.

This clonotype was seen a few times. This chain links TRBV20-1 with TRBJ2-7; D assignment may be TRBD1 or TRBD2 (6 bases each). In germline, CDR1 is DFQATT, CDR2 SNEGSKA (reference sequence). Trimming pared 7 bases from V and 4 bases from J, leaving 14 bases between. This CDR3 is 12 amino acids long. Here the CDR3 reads CSVQTRGYEQYF. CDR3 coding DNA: TGCAGTGTACAGACTAGGGGGTACGAGCAGTACTTC.

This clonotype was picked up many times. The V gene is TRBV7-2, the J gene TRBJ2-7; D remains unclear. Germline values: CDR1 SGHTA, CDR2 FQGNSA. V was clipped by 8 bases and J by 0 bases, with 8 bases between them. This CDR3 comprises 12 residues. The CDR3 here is CASGPSSYEQYF. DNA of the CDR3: TGTGCCAGCGGCCCTAGCTCCTACGAGCAGTACTTC.

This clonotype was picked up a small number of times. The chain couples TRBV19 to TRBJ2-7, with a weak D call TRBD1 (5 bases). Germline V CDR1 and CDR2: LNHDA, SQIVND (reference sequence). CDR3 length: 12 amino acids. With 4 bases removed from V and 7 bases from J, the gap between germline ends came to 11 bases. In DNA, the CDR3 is TGTGCCAGTAGTAGCACAGGTGCGGAGCAGTACTTC. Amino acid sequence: CASSSTGAEQYF. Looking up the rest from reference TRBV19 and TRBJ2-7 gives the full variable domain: DGGITQSPKYLFRKEGQNVTLSCEQNLNHDAMYWYRQDPGQGLRLIYYSQIVNDFQKGDIAEGYSVSREKKESFPLTVTSAQKNPTAFYLCASSSTGAEQYFGPGTRLTVT.

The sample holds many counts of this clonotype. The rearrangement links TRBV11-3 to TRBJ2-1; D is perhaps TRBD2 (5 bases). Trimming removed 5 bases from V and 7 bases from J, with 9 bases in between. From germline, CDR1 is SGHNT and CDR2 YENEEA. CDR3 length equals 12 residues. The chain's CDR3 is CASSDYSNEQFF. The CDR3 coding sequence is TGTGCCAGCAGCGACTATTCAAATGAGCAGTTCTTC.

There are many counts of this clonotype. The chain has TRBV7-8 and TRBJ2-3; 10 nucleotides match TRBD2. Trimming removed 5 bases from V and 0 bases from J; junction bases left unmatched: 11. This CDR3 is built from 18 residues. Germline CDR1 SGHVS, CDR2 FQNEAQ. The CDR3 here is CASSPSRQRGGSTDTQYF. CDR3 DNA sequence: TGTGCCAGCAGCCCCTCCAGGCAGCGGGGGGGGAGCACAGATACGCAGTATTTT. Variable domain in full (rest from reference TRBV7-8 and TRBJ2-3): GAGVSQSPRYKVAKRGQDVALRCDPISGHVSLFWYQQALGQGPEFLTYFQNEAQLDKSGLPSDRFFAERPEGSVSTLKIQRTQQEDSAVYLCASSPSRQRGGSTDTQYFGPGTRLTVL.

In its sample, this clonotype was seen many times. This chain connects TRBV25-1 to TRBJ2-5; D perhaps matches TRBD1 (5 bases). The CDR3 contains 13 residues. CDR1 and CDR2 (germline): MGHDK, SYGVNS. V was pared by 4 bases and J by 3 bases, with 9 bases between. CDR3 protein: CASSANRKETQYF. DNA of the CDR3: TGTGCCAGCAGTGCGAACAGGAAAGAGACCCAGTACTTC. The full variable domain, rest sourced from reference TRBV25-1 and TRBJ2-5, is EADIYQTPRYLVIGTGKKITLECSQTMGHDKMYWYQQDPGMELHLIHYSYGVNSTEKGDLSSESTVSRIRTEHFPLTLESARPSHTSQYLCASSANRKETQYFGPGTRLLVL.

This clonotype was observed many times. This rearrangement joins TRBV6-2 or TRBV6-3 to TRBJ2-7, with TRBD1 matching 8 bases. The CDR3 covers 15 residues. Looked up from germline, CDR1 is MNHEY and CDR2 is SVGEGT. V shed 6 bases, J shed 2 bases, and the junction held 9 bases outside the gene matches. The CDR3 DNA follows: TGTGCCAGCAGCCACCGACAGGGGCCAACCTACGAGCAGTACTTC. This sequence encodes CASSHRQGPTYEQYF.

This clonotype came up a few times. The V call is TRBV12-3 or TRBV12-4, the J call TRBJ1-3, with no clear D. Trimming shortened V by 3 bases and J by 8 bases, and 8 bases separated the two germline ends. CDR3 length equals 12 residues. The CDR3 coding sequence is TGTGCCAGCAGTTTCCCCGAAGACACCATATATTTT. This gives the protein CASSFPEDTIYF.

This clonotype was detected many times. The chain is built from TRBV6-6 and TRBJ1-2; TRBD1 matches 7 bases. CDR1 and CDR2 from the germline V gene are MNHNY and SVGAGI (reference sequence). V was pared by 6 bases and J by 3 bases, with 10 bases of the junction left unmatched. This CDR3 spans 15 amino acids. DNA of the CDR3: TGTGCCAGCAGACCATATACAGGGGAAGACTATGGCTACACCTTC. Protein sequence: CASRPYTGEDYGYTF.

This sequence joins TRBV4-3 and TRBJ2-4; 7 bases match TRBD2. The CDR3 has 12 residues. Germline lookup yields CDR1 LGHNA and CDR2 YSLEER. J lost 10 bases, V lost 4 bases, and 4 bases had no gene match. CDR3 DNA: TGCGCCAGCAGCCCGGGGGGAAGTATTCAGTACTTC. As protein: CASSPGGSIQYF.

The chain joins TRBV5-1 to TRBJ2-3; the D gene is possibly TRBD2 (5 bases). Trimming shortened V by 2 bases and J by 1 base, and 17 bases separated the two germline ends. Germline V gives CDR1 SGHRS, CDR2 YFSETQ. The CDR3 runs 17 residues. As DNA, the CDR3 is TGCGCCAGCAGCTTCGGTGTATGGGAGAAGGGCACAGATACGCAGTATTTT. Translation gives CASSFGVWEKGTDTQYF.

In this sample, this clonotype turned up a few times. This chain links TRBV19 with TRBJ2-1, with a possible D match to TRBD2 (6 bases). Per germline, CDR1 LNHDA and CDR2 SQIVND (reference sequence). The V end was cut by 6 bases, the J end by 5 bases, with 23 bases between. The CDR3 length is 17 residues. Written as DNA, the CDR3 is TGTGCCAGTAGCTTAATTTCCCCCGGGAGAGGAAACAATGAGCAGTTCTTC. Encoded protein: CASSLISPGRGNNEQFF.

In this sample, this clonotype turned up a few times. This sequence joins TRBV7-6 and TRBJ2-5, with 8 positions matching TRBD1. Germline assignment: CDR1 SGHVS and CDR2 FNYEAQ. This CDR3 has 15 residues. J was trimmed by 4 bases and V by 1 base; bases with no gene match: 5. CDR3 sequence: CASSLGHRGAETQYF. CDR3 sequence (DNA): TGTGCCAGCAGCTTAGGTCACAGGGGGGCAGAGACCCAGTACTTC.

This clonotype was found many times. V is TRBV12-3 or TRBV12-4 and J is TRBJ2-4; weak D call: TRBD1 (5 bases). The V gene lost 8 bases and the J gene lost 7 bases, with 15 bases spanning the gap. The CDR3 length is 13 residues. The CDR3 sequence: CASLQDARNIQYF. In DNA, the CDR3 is TGTGCCAGCCTACAGGACGCTCGGAACATTCAGTACTTC.

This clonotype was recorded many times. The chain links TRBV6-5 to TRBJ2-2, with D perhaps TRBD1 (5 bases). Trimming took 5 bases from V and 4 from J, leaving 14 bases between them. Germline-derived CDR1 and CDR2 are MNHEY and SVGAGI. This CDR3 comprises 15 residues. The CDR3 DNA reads TGTGCCAGCAGTATAACAGGAGTGCCCACCGGGGAGCTGTTTTTT. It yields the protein CASSITGVPTGELFF.

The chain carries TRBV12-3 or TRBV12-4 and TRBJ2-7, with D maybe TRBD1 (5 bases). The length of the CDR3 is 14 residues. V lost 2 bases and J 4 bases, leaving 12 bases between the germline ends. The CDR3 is CASSLFPGLYEQYF. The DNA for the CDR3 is TGTGCCAGCAGTTTATTCCCAGGGTTATACGAGCAGTACTTC.

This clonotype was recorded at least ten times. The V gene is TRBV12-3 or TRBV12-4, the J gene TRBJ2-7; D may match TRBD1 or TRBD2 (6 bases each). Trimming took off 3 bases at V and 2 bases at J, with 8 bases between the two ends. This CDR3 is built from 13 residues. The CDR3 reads CASSLEGAYEQYF. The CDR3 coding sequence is TGTGCCAGCAGTTTGGAGGGGGCCTACGAGCAGTACTTC.

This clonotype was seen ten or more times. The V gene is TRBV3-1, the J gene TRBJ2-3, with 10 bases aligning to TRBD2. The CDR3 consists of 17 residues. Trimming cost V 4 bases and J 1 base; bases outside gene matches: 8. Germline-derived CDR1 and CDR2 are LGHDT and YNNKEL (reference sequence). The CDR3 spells CASSLTTGTSGTDTQYF. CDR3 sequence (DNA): TGTGCCAGCAGCCTGACCACCGGGACTAGCGGCACAGATACGCAGTATTTT.

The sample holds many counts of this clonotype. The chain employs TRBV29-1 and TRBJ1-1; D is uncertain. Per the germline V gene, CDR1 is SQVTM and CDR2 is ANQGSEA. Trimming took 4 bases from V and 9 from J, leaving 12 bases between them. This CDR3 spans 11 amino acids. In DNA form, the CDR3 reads TGCAGCGTTGCGGGTCCCCCCCAAGCTTTCTTT. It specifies CSVAGPPQAFF.

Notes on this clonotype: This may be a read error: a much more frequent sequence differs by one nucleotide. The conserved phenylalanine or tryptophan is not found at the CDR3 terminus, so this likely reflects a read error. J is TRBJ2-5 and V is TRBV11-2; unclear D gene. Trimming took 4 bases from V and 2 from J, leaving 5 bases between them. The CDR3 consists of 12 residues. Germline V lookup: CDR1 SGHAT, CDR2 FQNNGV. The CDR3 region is CASSSQQETQYY. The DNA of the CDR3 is TGTGCCAGCAGCTCACAGCAAGAGACCCAGTACTAC.

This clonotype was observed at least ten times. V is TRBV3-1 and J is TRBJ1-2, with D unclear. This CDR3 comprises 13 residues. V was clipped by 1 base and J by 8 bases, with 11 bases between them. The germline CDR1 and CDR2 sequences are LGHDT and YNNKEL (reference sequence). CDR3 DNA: TGTGCCAGCAGCCAAGTTACCTCGGTCGGCTACACCTTC. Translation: CASSQVTSVGYTF.

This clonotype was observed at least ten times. CDR3 region: CSAIVSETQYF. The CDR3 DNA follows: TGCAGTGCTATTGTTTCGGAGACCCAGTACTTC. This chain links TRBV20-1 with TRBJ2-5, with no clear D. The V and J ends lost 4 bases and 5 bases respectively, with 8 bases between them. Germline CDR1 and CDR2: DFQATT and SNEGSKA (reference sequence). This CDR3 has 11 amino acids.

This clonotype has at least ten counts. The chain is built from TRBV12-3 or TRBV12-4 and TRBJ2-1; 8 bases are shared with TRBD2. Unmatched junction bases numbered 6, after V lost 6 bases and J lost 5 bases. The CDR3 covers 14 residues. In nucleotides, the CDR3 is TGTGCCAGCAGCCCCGGGGGGGGGAACAATGAGCAGTTCTTC. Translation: CASSPGGGNNEQFF.

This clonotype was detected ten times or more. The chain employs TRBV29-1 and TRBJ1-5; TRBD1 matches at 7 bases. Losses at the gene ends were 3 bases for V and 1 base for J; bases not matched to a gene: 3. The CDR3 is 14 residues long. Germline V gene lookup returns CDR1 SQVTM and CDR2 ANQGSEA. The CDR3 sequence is CSVDTGESNQPQHF. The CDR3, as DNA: TGCAGCGTTGATACAGGGGAGAGCAATCAGCCCCAGCATTTT.

The CDR3: CASSQVTGTHDTQYF. In DNA form, the CDR3 reads TGTGCCAGCAGCCAGGTGACAGGGACACACGATACGCAGTATTTT. The rearrangement links TRBV3-1 to TRBJ2-3; 7 bases are shared with TRBD1. Germline V CDR1 and CDR2: LGHDT, YNNKEL (reference sequence). Losses at the gene ends were 3 bases for V and 6 bases for J; bases not matched to a gene: 9. This CDR3 spans 15 amino acids.

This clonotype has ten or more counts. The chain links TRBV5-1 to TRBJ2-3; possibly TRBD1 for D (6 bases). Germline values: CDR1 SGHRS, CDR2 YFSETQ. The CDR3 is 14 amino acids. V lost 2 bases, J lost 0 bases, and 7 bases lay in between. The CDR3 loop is CASSLGQSTDTQYF. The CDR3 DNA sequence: TGCGCCAGCAGCTTAGGACAGAGCACAGATACGCAGTATTTT.